This TCR beta chain was recovered during a study of blood T cell repertoires in COVID-19. In the original processing: Amplification of reference gene primers provided the estimated nucleated cell counts. Profiling relied on immunoSEQ multiplex PCR, and the TCRdb table lists in-frame clones only, not all of them. V, J and clone size are taken as reported in that table, and D and trimming were inferred from the DNA itself. The sample records some 150,000 clones, roughly nine tenths being singletons. Between the trimmed V and J ends, which lost 0 bases and 3 bases, there was a span of 13 bases. Germline loops: CDR1 SGDLS, CDR2 YYNGEE. This CDR3 is 15 amino acids long.

The rearrangement uses TRBV9 and TRBJ2-7; D is possibly TRBD1 (7 bases). This receptor was identified in a woman in her 70s with acute or convalescent COVID-19. The sequenced sample was peripheral blood. CDR3 nucleotide sequence: TGTGCCAGCAGCGTAGGTCCAGGGGGGAACTACGAGCAGTACTTC. This codes for CASSVGPGGNYEQYF. Complete variable domain (other parts from reference TRBV9 and TRBJ2-7): DSGVTQTPKHLITATGQRVTLRCSPRSGDLSVYWYQQSLDQGLQFLIQYYNGEERAKGNILERFSAQQFPDLHSELNLSSLELGDSALYFCASSVGPGGNYEQYFGPGTRLTVT.